Following are 22 T cell receptor beta chains from one sample sequenced in a study of CD8 T cells in ankylosing spondylitis. Study results and limitations: A TCR beta motif of 8 or 9 highly homologous variants appeared characteristic of ankylosing spondylitis blood.

TCRdb reprocessed the 5' RACE reads with MiXCR, giving one entry per CDR3 protein. The sample includes some 700,000 distinct CDR3 sequences, over 15% of them seen just once. No antigen is known for these receptors. The sequenced material came from blood, either unsorted or a sorted T cell fraction (not recorded which). The source is a male donor with ankylosing spondylitis.

The chain carries TRBV29-1 and TRBJ2-1, with D maybe TRBD2 (6 bases). Germline V lookup: CDR1 SQVTM, CDR2 ANQGSEA. Trimming left V 0 bases short and J 0 bases short, with 12 bases between. The CDR3 is made up of 16 amino acids. In nucleotides, the CDR3 is TGCAGCGTTGAAGATGCGCGGGGTCCCTCCTACAATGAGCAGTTCTTC. This sequence encodes CSVEDARGPSYNEQFF.

This clonotype has more than one count but fewer than ten. The chain carries TRBV12-3 or TRBV12-4 and TRBJ1-1; D gene uncertain. The germline V and J ends were trimmed by 6 bases and 4 bases, with 9 bases remaining between them. The CDR3 has 12 amino acids. CDR3 nucleotides: TGTGCCAGCAGGCCAGGCAGCACTGAAGCTTTCTTT. As protein: CASRPGSTEAFF.

The chain links TRBV24-1 to TRBJ2-2; TRBD1 might be the D (6 bases). This CDR3 contains 16 residues. Per germline, CDR1 KGHDR and CDR2 SFDVKD. V was trimmed by 5 bases and J by 0 bases, leaving 12 bases between them. The CDR3 protein is CATSAQGTPNTGELFF. The CDR3 bases are TGTGCCACCAGTGCCCAAGGGACACCGAACACCGGGGAGCTGTTTTTT.

The rearrangement joins TRBV7-9 to TRBJ2-1, with TRBD2 identical over 11 bases. The V segment lost 3 bases and the J segment 7 bases; nucleotides outside the gene matches: 8. The CDR3 length is 16 residues. Germline V lookup: CDR1 SEHNR, CDR2 FQNEAQ (reference sequence). The CDR3 DNA is TGTGCCAGCAGCTTGCTGACTAGCGGGGTCTTAAATGAGCAGTTCTTC. This gives the protein CASSLLTSGVLNEQFF. Complete variable domain (other parts from reference TRBV7-9 and TRBJ2-1): DTGVSQNPRHKITKRGQNVTFRCDPISEHNRLYWYRQTLGQGPEFLTYFQNEAQLEKSRLLSDRFSAERPKGSFSTLEIQRTEQGDSAMYLCASSLLTSGVLNEQFFGPGTRLTVL.

V and J are TRBV29-1 and TRBJ1-1; tentatively, D is TRBD1 (5 bases). The CDR3 length is 14 residues. CDR1 is SQVTM and CDR2 is ANQGSEA in the germline V gene. The V end lost 6 bases, the J end lost 1 base, and 15 bases lay between the germline ends. Written as DNA, the CDR3 is TGCAGCGTCAAACCCAGGGCAAAGAACACTGAAGCTTTCTTT. Protein sequence: CSVKPRAKNTEAFF.

This clonotype was counted many times. The CDR3 reads CASSRRLAVTGELFF. Here the CDR3 DNA reads TGTGCCAGCAGCCGAAGACTAGCGGTCACCGGGGAGCTGTTTTTT. V usage is TRBV3-1 and J usage is TRBJ2-2, with TRBD2 matching over 9 bases. The CDR3 consists of 15 residues. Germline CDR1 is LGHDT and CDR2 is YNNKEL (reference sequence). V was pared by 4 bases and J by 4 bases, with 4 bases of the junction left unmatched.

This chain uses TRBV7-6 with TRBJ2-7, with D perhaps TRBD1 (6 bases). V lost 4 bases, J lost 1 base, and 11 bases lay in between. Germline CDR1 is SGHVS and CDR2 is FNYEAQ. The CDR3 has 14 residues. In DNA, the CDR3 is TGTGCCAGCAGCTCTCAGGGGAAGTCCTACGAGCAGTACTTC. This translates into CASSSQGKSYEQYF.

The V and J genes are TRBV10-3 and TRBJ2-1; D is ambiguous. V lost 0 bases to trimming and J lost 8 bases, with 11 bases between them. CDR3 length equals 14 residues. Per the germline V gene, CDR1 is ENHRY and CDR2 is SYGVKD. Here the CDR3 DNA reads TGTGCCATCAGTGAGTCTGCCCCAAGCGATGAGCAGTTCTTC. This sequence encodes CAISESAPSDEQFF.

This clonotype has more than one count but fewer than ten. This chain joins TRBV12-3 or TRBV12-4 and TRBJ1-2; D possibly corresponds to TRBD1 (6 bases). Trimming took off 6 bases at V and 7 bases at J, with 18 bases between the two ends. This CDR3 contains 14 residues. The CDR3 DNA is TGTGCCAGCAGCCGGGCCACAGGGAGAGGTGGCTACACCTTC. This sequence encodes CASSRATGRGGYTF.

The V and J genes are TRBV9 and TRBJ2-5, with D uncertain. The ends were cut back, 0 bases at V and 5 bases at J, with 8 bases in the middle. Germline V gene lookup returns CDR1 SGDLS and CDR2 YYNGEE. The CDR3 runs to 13 residues. This CDR3 is CASSVAPGETQYF. In nucleotides, the CDR3 is TGTGCCAGCAGCGTAGCCCCTGGCGAGACCCAGTACTTC.

The V call is TRBV7-2, the J call TRBJ2-5; D gene ambiguous. The CDR3 spans 12 residues. Trimming took 4 bases from V and 5 from J, leaving 8 bases between them. In germline, CDR1 is SGHTA, CDR2 FQGNSA. DNA for the CDR3: TGTGCCAGCAGCTGGGGATGGGAGACCCAGTACTTC. This sequence encodes CASSWGWETQYF. Full variable domain (outside the CDR3, taken from reference TRBV7-2 and TRBJ2-5): GAGVSQSPSNKVTEKGKDVELRCDPISGHTALYWYRQSLGQGLEFLIYFQGNSAPDKSGLPSDRFSAERTGGSVSTLTIQRTQQEDSAVYLCASSWGWETQYFGPGTRLLVL.

This clonotype was picked up a small number of times. This chain links TRBV2 with TRBJ2-1; the match to TRBD2 covers 9 bases. Germline lookup yields CDR1 SNHLY and CDR2 FYNNEI. The J segment lost 4 bases and the V segment lost 5 bases, leaving 9 bases of the junction unmatched. CDR3 size: 16 residues. CDR3 protein: CASSLTSGWPYNEQFF. The CDR3 DNA reads TGTGCCAGCAGTCTCACTAGCGGGTGGCCGTACAATGAGCAGTTCTTC.

The chain combines TRBV29-1 with TRBJ1-1; D is uncertain. The CDR3 contains 13 residues. CDR1 is SQVTM and CDR2 is ANQGSEA in the germline V gene. Trimming removed 4 bases at V and 4 bases at J, with 13 bases between. The CDR3 DNA is TGCAGCGTTGTACTGGGTCCGAGCACTGAAGCTTTCTTT. It specifies CSVVLGPSTEAFF. The entire variable domain, with the rest obtained from reference TRBV29-1 and TRBJ1-1, is as follows: SAVISQKPSRDICQRGTSLTIQCQVDSQVTMMFWYRQQPGQSLTLIATANQGSEATYESGFVIDKFPISRPNLTFSTLTVSNMSPEDSSIYLCSVVLGPSTEAFFGQGTRLTVV.

This clonotype was seen more than once but under ten times. The chain recombines TRBV2 with TRBJ1-2, with a tentative D call TRBD1 (5 bases). V gave up 3 bases and J gave up 6 bases, with 11 bases separating them. The CDR3 runs 13 residues. CDR1 SNHLY and CDR2 FYNNEI come from the germline V gene. DNA for the CDR3: TGTGCCAGCAGTGAGGCGGGGCTCAATGGCTACACCTTC. This translates into CASSEAGLNGYTF.

The V gene is TRBV12-3 or TRBV12-4, the J gene TRBJ2-7; D is perhaps TRBD1 or TRBD2 (5 bases each). V lost 3 bases, J lost 5 bases, and 17 bases lay in between. The CDR3 is 15 residues long. The CDR3 sequence: CASSFGVSRGDEQYF. The CDR3 DNA follows: TGTGCCAGCAGTTTCGGGGTTAGTAGGGGAGACGAGCAGTACTTC.

This clonotype has more than one count but fewer than ten. The chain joins TRBV7-9 to TRBJ2-7; D uncertain. Germline V gene lookup returns CDR1 SEHNR and CDR2 FQNEAQ (reference sequence). The CDR3 length is 13 residues. Trimming took off 2 bases at V and 6 bases at J, with 11 bases between the two ends. CDR3 region: CASSLPPSPEQYF. In nucleotides, the CDR3 is TGTGCCAGCAGCTTACCCCCTTCCCCCGAGCAGTACTTC.

The rearrangement links TRBV10-3 to TRBJ1-3, with no clear D. The germline V gene encodes CDR1 ENHRY and CDR2 SYGVKD. The length of the CDR3 is 15 residues. Trimming cost V 0 bases and J 7 bases, with 13 bases left between them. For the CDR3, the DNA is TGTGCCATCAGTGAGTCTTTTGTGGGGAAGAACACCATATATTTT. Translated, it gives CAISESFVGKNTIYF.

This clonotype was observed once. The V and J genes are TRBV9 and TRBJ2-3; unclear D gene. CDR1 is SGDLS and CDR2 is YYNGEE in the germline V gene. This CDR3 has 14 amino acids. V lost 6 bases to trimming and J lost 9 bases, with 20 bases between them. CDR3: CASTGGSYMETQYF. CDR3 coding DNA: TGTGCCAGCACAGGCGGCAGTTATATGGAGACGCAGTATTTT.

The rearrangement uses TRBV5-5 and TRBJ2-1; 9 nucleotides line up with TRBD1. CDR1 is SGHKS, CDR2 YYEKEE, per germline (reference sequence). The CDR3 length is 15 residues. V shed 3 bases, J shed 4 bases, and the junction held 5 bases outside the gene matches. The CDR3 nucleotides read TGTGCCAGCAGCTCCATGGGACAGGGTTACAATGAGCAGTTCTTC. This sequence encodes CASSSMGQGYNEQFF.

The chain joins TRBV20-1 to TRBJ1-4; the D is unclear. The CDR3 extends over 14 amino acids. In germline, CDR1 is DFQATT, CDR2 SNEGSKA (reference sequence). V was clipped by 7 bases and J by 1 base, with 13 bases between them. The CDR3 DNA is TGCAGTGTTTCCAAAATCCGAACTAATGAAAAACTGTTTTTT. It encodes CSVSKIRTNEKLFF.

V usage is TRBV20-1 and J usage is TRBJ2-3; 10 bases are shared with TRBD1. The J segment lost 2 bases and the V segment lost 0 bases, leaving 5 bases of the junction unmatched. The CDR3 covers 16 residues. The germline V gene encodes CDR1 DFQATT and CDR2 SNEGSKA (reference sequence). CDR3 loop: CSARDATGGNTDTQYF. The DNA of the CDR3 is TGCAGTGCTAGAGATGCGACAGGGGGCAACACAGATACGCAGTATTTT.

The V and J genes are TRBV5-1 and TRBJ1-2; D is perhaps TRBD1 (5 bases). Trimming stripped 3 bases from V and 2 bases from J, with 5 bases between. The CDR3 is made up of 12 amino acids. Germline CDR1 is SGHRS and CDR2 is YFSETQ. CDR3 nucleotide sequence: TGCGCCAGCAGCTGGGACAACTATGGCTACACCTTC. This encodes CASSWDNYGYTF.